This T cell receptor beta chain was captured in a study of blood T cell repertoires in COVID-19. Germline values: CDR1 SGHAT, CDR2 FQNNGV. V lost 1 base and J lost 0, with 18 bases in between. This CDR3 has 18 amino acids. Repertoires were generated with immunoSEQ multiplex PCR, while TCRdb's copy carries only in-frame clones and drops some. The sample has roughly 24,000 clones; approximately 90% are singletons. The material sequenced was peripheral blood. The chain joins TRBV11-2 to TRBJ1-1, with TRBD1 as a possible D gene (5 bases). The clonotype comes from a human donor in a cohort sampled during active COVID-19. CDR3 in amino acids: CASSLVGGVSRMNTEAFF. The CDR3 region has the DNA TGTGCCAGCAGCTTAGTCGGGGGGGTCAGCCGAATGAACACTGAAGCTTTCTTT.